The 9 T cell receptor beta chains listed next were all sequenced from one sample in a study of T cell changes during pregnancy in multiple sclerosis (dated by TCRdb to the late 2010s). Libraries were built with the immunoSEQ multiplex PCR assay. Here the immuneACCESS table is served through TCRdb, limited to in-frame sequences with V and J called. Missing clones are a known gap in these copies; in checked studies unresolved V genes cover under half, and the rest lacks a known reason. This sample has 100,000 to 110,000 clones in its table, and around 93% of those were observed once. The ten largest make up about 1.8% of the sample. Sequencing was performed on peripheral blood, taken after pregnancy. Every receptor here comes from a female donor with multiple sclerosis, enrolled in a pregnancy study.

V is TRBV18 and J is TRBJ2-7, with 7 nucleotides matching TRBD1. This CDR3 contains 14 residues. The V gene's germline CDR1 is KGHSH and CDR2 LQKENI. The J segment lost 4 bases and the V segment lost 5 bases, leaving 8 bases of the junction unmatched. Written as DNA, the CDR3 is TGTGCCAGCTCAGTTTCCGGGACAGCTTACGAGCAGTACTTC. Amino acids: CASSVSGTAYEQYF.

V gene TRBV19 combines with J gene TRBJ1-2; tentatively, D is TRBD1 (6 bases). The germline V gene encodes CDR1 LNHDA and CDR2 SQIVND (reference sequence). The V end lost 6 bases, the J end lost 4 bases, and 15 bases lay between the germline ends. This CDR3 region has 14 residues. CDR3 coding DNA: TGTGCCAGTAGACCCGGACAGACTTTCTATGGCTACACCTTC. It yields the protein CASRPGQTFYGYTF. The full variable domain, completed using reference TRBV19 and TRBJ1-2, is DGGITQSPKYLFRKEGQNVTLSCEQNLNHDAMYWYRQDPGQGLRLIYYSQIVNDFQKGDIAEGYSVSREKKESFPLTVTSAQKNPTAFYLCASRPGQTFYGYTFGSGTRLTVV.

The gene calls are TRBV7-2 and TRBJ2-7; 9 nucleotides agree with TRBD2. CDR1 is SGHTA and CDR2 is FQGNSA in the germline V gene. The CDR3 sequence is 16 residues long. Unmatched junction bases numbered 7, after V lost 4 bases and J lost 0 bases. CDR3 region: CASSSVGTSFSYEQYF. As DNA, the CDR3 is TGTGCCAGCAGCTCCGTCGGGACTAGCTTCTCCTACGAGCAGTACTTC.

The CDR3 DNA reads as TGTGCCAGCAGTTCCCCATCTAGCGGCCACAATGAGCAGTTCTTC. It is translated as CASSSPSSGHNEQFF. V gene TRBV27 combines with J gene TRBJ2-1, with 7 bases that match TRBD2. Germline assignment: CDR1 MNHEY and CDR2 SMNVEV (reference sequence). V gave up 4 bases and J gave up 5 bases; unmatched junction bases: 8. The CDR3 covers 15 residues.

The CDR3 DNA reads as TGTGCCAGCAGCGGGAGGATCCGCGAGCAGTACTTC. Its protein is CASSGRIREQYF. The rearrangement links TRBV28 to TRBJ2-7, with TRBD2 matching over 7 bases. This CDR3 contains 12 residues. V shed 6 bases and J 6 bases; nucleotides not matched to a gene: 5. Per germline, CDR1 MDHEN and CDR2 SYDVKM. Using reference TRBV28 and TRBJ2-7 for the parts outside the CDR3, the full variable domain is DVKVTQSSRYLVKRTGEKVFLECVQDMDHENMFWYRQDPGLGLRLIYFSYDVKMKEKGDIPEGYSVSREKKERFSLILESASTNQTSMYLCASSGRIREQYFGPGTRLTVT.

The chain couples TRBV9 to TRBJ2-1; 8 bases fit TRBD2. J lost 4 bases, V lost 1 base, and 10 bases had no gene match. This CDR3 contains 17 residues. CDR1 is SGDLS and CDR2 is YYNGEE in the germline V gene. The CDR3 nucleotides read TGTGCCAGCAGCGTATATAGTAGCGGGGTGTATTACAATGAGCAGTTCTTC. It translates to CASSVYSSGVYYNEQFF.

This rearrangement joins TRBV11-3 to TRBJ1-2; D might be TRBD1 (6 bases). Germline assignment: CDR1 SGHNT and CDR2 YENEEA. This CDR3 spans 14 amino acids. V lost 1 base and J lost 9, with 15 bases in between. The CDR3: CASSLVRGGQSYTF. The CDR3 coding sequence is TGTGCCAGCAGCTTAGTTCGGGGGGGCCAGAGCTACACCTTC. The full variable domain, with the rest looked up from reference TRBV11-3 and TRBJ1-2, is EAGVVQSPRYKIIEKKQPVAFWCNPISGHNTLYWYLQNLGQGPELLIRYENEEAVDDSQLPKDRFSAERLKGVDSTLKIQPAELGDSAVYLCASSLVRGGQSYTFGSGTRLTVV.

This clone was recorded a few times. The chain joins TRBV2 to TRBJ1-2; D remains ambiguous. V lost 5 bases and J 5 bases, leaving 9 bases between the germline ends. The length of the CDR3 is 12 residues. The germline CDR1 and CDR2 sequences are SNHLY and FYNNEI. The CDR3 sequence is CASSSGSYGYTF. DNA for the CDR3: TGTGCCAGCAGTTCCGGGTCATATGGCTACACCTTC.

This clone appeared once. The CDR3 DNA sequence: TGTGCCAGCAGCCCGGGGACAGATACGCAGTATTTT. Residues: CASSPGTDTQYF. The V call is TRBV6-5, the J call TRBJ2-3; TRBD2 might be the D (5 bases). The ends were cut back, 6 bases at V and 3 bases at J, with 7 bases in the middle. The germline CDR1 and CDR2 sequences are MNHEY and SVGAGI. There are 12 residues in the CDR3.